This TCR beta chain was recovered during a study of cytomegalovirus exposure and HLA in healthy donors. Findings and limits, study-wide: For most subjects, TCR beta sequences were reported to predict HLA-A and HLA-B alleles with accuracy.

Remarks on this clone: Its specificity is not known. Germline and junction disagree at one end, which may indicate a read error.

Primers included in the PCR were 60 Vbeta and 13 Jbeta primers. Authors' analysis steps: A follow-up analysis tallied 70 million to 80 million unique TCR beta chains, 8.5 million to 14 million shared. Only in-frame clones appear in the TCRdb table, and some are missing; sequencing was by immunoSEQ multiplex PCR. For V, J and clone size, that table is used; D and trimming come from the DNA. The repertoire holds around 92,000 clones, with more than 60% as singletons. This sequence was found in a man aged 55 to 70 in good health and CMV-seropositive. Material for sequencing was PBMCs.

The CDR3 protein is CSSSPGGEQYF. DNA for the CDR3: TGTTCCAGCAGCCCTGGCGGGGAGCAGTACTTC. The chain recombines TRBV7-9 with TRBJ2-7; TRBD2 is a possible D gene (5 bases). Germline V lookup: CDR1 SEHNR, CDR2 FQNEAQ (reference sequence). This CDR3 contains 11 residues.